One and the same sample provided the 22 T cell receptor beta chains below, sequenced in a study of shared clonotypes between healthy human individuals. The protocol was immunoSEQ multiplex PCR, while the TCRdb copy is restricted to in-frame clones and leaves out a portion. The sample records approximately 980,000 clones, about 80% being singletons. Input material: memory CD4+ T cells sorted from blood. Subset reported: CD45RA-negative fraction. Receptors were obtained from a young man in good health.

This chain links TRBV7-2 with TRBJ2-7; 9 bases are shared with TRBD1. The V segment lost 7 bases and the J segment 4 bases; nucleotides outside the gene matches: 8. CDR3 length: 14 amino acids. In germline, CDR1 is SGHTA, CDR2 FQGNSA. The CDR3 DNA reads as TGTGCCAGCATTGCCGGGACAGGGCCTTACGAGCAGTACTTC. This translates into CASIAGTGPYEQYF.

This clone was seen only a few times. The chain links TRBV11-2 to TRBJ2-2; D unclear. Trimming removed 5 bases from V and 2 bases from J, with 3 bases in between. The CDR3 covers 12 residues. CDR1 and CDR2 (germline): SGHAT, FQNNGV. The DNA for the CDR3 is TGTGCCAGCAGCATTAACACCGGGGAGCTGTTTTTT. It specifies CASSINTGELFF.

The chain carries TRBV27 and TRBJ2-2, with 7 nucleotides matching TRBD1. CDR1 is MNHEY, CDR2 SMNVEV, per germline (reference sequence). V dropped 1 base and J dropped 5; count of bases not matched to a gene: 7. The CDR3 consists of 16 residues. Here the CDR3 DNA reads TGTGCCAGCAGTTTATTACAGGGGAGAGGAACCGGGGAGCTGTTTTTT. It specifies CASSLLQGRGTGELFF.

This sequence joins TRBV6-5 and TRBJ2-7; TRBD2 is a possible D gene (7 bases). The CDR3 covers 13 residues. The V and J ends lost 5 bases and 7 bases respectively, with 15 bases between them. CDR1 MNHEY and CDR2 SVGAGI come from the germline V gene. DNA of the CDR3: TGTGCCAGCAGTCCGTGGGGGGGGCAAGAGCAGTACTTC. Protein sequence: CASSPWGGQEQYF.

The chain is built from TRBV5-1 and TRBJ2-7; 8 nucleotides align to TRBD1. The trim removed 2 bases at V and 7 bases at J, leaving 8 bases unmatched. Germline V gene lookup returns CDR1 SGHRS and CDR2 YFSETQ. The CDR3 is 14 residues long. This CDR3 is CASSLFQGANEQYF. CDR3 nucleotides: TGCGCCAGCAGCTTATTCCAGGGGGCCAATGAGCAGTACTTC.

Turning to this clone: In the same sample, other DNA sequences code for this CDR3. This chain joins TRBV2 and TRBJ1-2, with 8 nucleotides matching TRBD1. The ends lost 8 bases at V and 4 bases at J; junction bases unmatched: 3. Germline values: CDR1 SNHLY, CDR2 FYNNEI. This CDR3 has 12 residues. CDR3 nucleotide sequence: TGTGCCAGCGGACAGGGTGGCTATGGCTACACCTTC. Translated, it gives CASGQGGYGYTF.

On this clone: Mismatch with germline at one junction end may stem from a read error. The genes are TRBV11-2 and TRBJ2-5, with D possibly called TRBD1 or TRBD2 (6 bases each). Germline V gene lookup returns CDR1 SGHAT and CDR2 FQNNGV. This CDR3 region has 15 residues. CDR3 DNA sequence: TGTGCCAGCACCTTAAGATACGGGGGCGGTGAGACCCAGTACTTC. Encoded protein: CASTLRYGGGETQYF. The full variable domain, its missing parts supplied by reference TRBV11-2 and TRBJ2-5, is EAGVAQSPRYKIIEKRQSVAFWCNPISGHATLYWYQQILGQGPKLLIQFQNNGVVDDSQLPKDRFSAERLKGVDSTLKIQPAKLEDSAVYLCASTLRYGGGETQYFGPGTRLLVL.

This chain connects TRBV7-9 to TRBJ2-4; D possibly corresponds to TRBD2 (6 bases). The CDR3 extends over 13 amino acids. Trimming left V 1 base short and J 9 bases short, with 10 bases between. CDR1 and CDR2 from the germline V gene are SEHNR and FQNEAQ (reference sequence). CDR3 sequence reads: CASSLGTTGIQYF. Here the CDR3 DNA reads TGTGCCAGCAGCTTAGGGACTACCGGCATTCAGTACTTC.

This clone has just one count. This chain links TRBV18 with TRBJ2-7; D gene ambiguous. The CDR3 runs 13 residues. The V end was cut by 4 bases, the J end by 6 bases, with 13 bases between. Per the germline V gene, CDR1 is KGHSH and CDR2 is LQKENI. CDR3 nucleotides: TGTGCCAGCTCACTAGGTCCTACGGGCGAGCAGTACTTC. Its protein product is CASSLGPTGEQYF.

The chain joins TRBV10-2 to TRBJ2-3; 9 bases line up with TRBD1. V lost 7 bases and J lost 1; bases outside the gene matches: 6. The germline gives CDR1 WSHSY, CDR2 SAAADI. The CDR3 consists of 15 residues. The CDR3 DNA sequence: TGCGCCAGCAAGGAATGGACAGGGGGCACAGATACGCAGTATTTT. This gives the protein CASKEWTGGTDTQYF.

This chain connects TRBV27 to TRBJ1-4, with D maybe TRBD1 (5 bases). Germline values: CDR1 MNHEY, CDR2 SMNVEV (reference sequence). This CDR3 is 13 amino acids long. Deletions cut 6 bases from V and 7 bases from J, with 12 bases between. CDR3 sequence reads: CASRARVFEKLFF. As DNA, the CDR3 is TGTGCCAGCAGGGCCAGGGTTTTTGAAAAACTGTTTTTT. The full variable domain, its missing parts supplied by reference TRBV27 and TRBJ1-4, is EAQVTQNPRYLITVTGKKLTVTCSQNMNHEYMSWYRQDPGLGLRQIYYSMNVEVTDKGDVPEGYKVSRKEKRNFPLILESPSPNQTSLYFCASRARVFEKLFFGSGTQLSVL.

The chain carries TRBV5-8 and TRBJ1-4; tentatively, D is TRBD1 (5 bases). Germline V gene data show CDR1 as SGHTS and CDR2 as YDEGEE. V was pared by 0 bases and J by 0 bases, with 9 bases between. The CDR3 is 16 residues long. In DNA form, the CDR3 reads TGTGCCAGCAGCTTGGGACGGACAACAACTAATGAAAAACTGTTTTTT. Its protein product is CASSLGRTTTNEKLFF.

This clone was observed a few times. The V call is TRBV7-2, the J call TRBJ2-3; 9 bases map to TRBD2. CDR1 is SGHTA, CDR2 FQGNSA, per germline. This CDR3 has 14 amino acids. Trimming removed 5 bases from V and 6 bases from J; junction bases left unmatched: 6. Written as DNA, the CDR3 is TGTGCCAGCAGCGCCGGACTAGCGACGGATACGCAGTATTTT. Translated, it gives CASSAGLATDTQYF.

The chain has TRBV7-9 and TRBJ2-7; D is undetermined. Germline-derived CDR1 and CDR2 are SEHNR and FQNEAQ (reference sequence). The CDR3 extends over 12 amino acids. Between the trimmed V and J ends, which lost 6 bases and 2 bases, there was a span of 8 bases. CDR3 DNA sequence: TGTGCCAGCAGTCATACAGCCTACGAGCAGTACTTC. Protein sequence: CASSHTAYEQYF.

In nucleotides, the CDR3 is TGTGCCAGTAGTGTCACAGGGAACTATGGCTACACCTTC. This gives the protein CASSVTGNYGYTF. The chain combines TRBV19 with TRBJ1-2; D is perhaps TRBD1 (6 bases). Germline values: CDR1 LNHDA, CDR2 SQIVND (reference sequence). The CDR3 extends over 13 amino acids. V was trimmed by 5 bases and J by 2 bases, leaving 9 bases between them.

The J gene is TRBJ2-1, the V gene TRBV7-2, with D possibly being TRBD2 (5 bases). Germline CDR1 reads SGHTA; CDR2 reads FQGNSA. This CDR3 has 13 amino acids. V was clipped by 0 bases and J by 10 bases, with 10 bases between them. The CDR3 DNA follows: TGTGCCAGCAGCTTAGCCCAAACGGGGGAGCAGTTCTTC. Its translation is CASSLAQTGEQFF. The variable domain in full, with the rest retrieved from reference TRBV7-2 and TRBJ2-1, is GAGVSQSPSNKVTEKGKDVELRCDPISGHTALYWYRQSLGQGLEFLIYFQGNSAPDKSGLPSDRFSAERTGGSVSTLTIQRTQQEDSAVYLCASSLAQTGEQFFGPGTRLTVL.

CDR3 sequence reads: CASESDSHTEAFF. The DNA for the CDR3 is TGTGCTAGTGAGTCGGACAGCCACACTGAAGCTTTCTTT. The chain carries TRBV12-5 and TRBJ1-1; D is possibly TRBD1 (6 bases). This CDR3 comprises 13 residues. Germline CDR1 and CDR2: LGHNT and FRNRAP. Trimming cost V 7 bases and J 3 bases, with 12 bases left between them.

The chain carries TRBV6-1 and TRBJ1-1; TRBD1 might be the D (5 bases). The germline gives CDR1 MNHNS, CDR2 SASEGT. The CDR3 has 15 residues. Trimming shortened V by 5 bases and J by 0 bases, and 13 bases separated the two germline ends. The DNA of the CDR3 is TGTGCCAGCAGTCGACCGGGACCTATGAACACTGAAGCTTTCTTT. It is translated as CASSRPGPMNTEAFF.

V gene TRBV5-4 combines with J gene TRBJ2-1, with TRBD2 matching 11 bases. CDR3 length equals 15 residues. Unmatched junction bases numbered 4, after V lost 4 bases and J lost 4 bases. Looked up from germline, CDR1 is SGHNT and CDR2 is YYREEE (reference sequence). CDR3 nucleotide sequence: TGTGCCAGCAGCGTGACTAGCGGGATTTACAATGAGCAGTTCTTC. Translation: CASSVTSGIYNEQFF. The whole variable domain, filled in from reference TRBV5-4 and TRBJ2-1, reads ETGVTQSPTHLIKTRGQQVTLRCSSQSGHNTVSWYQQALGQGPQFIFQYYREEENGRGNFPPRFSGLQFPNYSSELNVNALELDDSALYLCASSVTSGIYNEQFFGPGTRLTVL.

This chain joins TRBV6-5 and TRBJ2-7; D call uncertain. Germline CDR1 is MNHEY and CDR2 is SVGAGI. The CDR3 is 14 amino acids. Trimming removed 7 bases at V and 0 bases at J, with 13 bases between. The CDR3 sequence is CASKPRLSSYEQYF. The CDR3 bases are TGTGCCAGCAAACCGCGATTAAGCTCCTACGAGCAGTACTTC.

This chain uses TRBV7-2 with TRBJ1-6, with D hard to call. The germline gives CDR1 SGHTA, CDR2 FQGNSA. V dropped 1 base and J dropped 7 bases, with 8 bases sitting between them. The CDR3 sequence is 14 residues long. The CDR3 nucleotides read TGTGCCAGCAGCTTAGATCCGGGGAATTCACCCCTCCACTTT. This encodes CASSLDPGNSPLHF.

The genes are TRBV30 and TRBJ2-3; D uncertain. The CDR3 totals 12 residues. In germline, CDR1 is GTSNPN, CDR2 SVGIG (reference sequence). Trimming took off 7 bases at V and 1 base at J, with 9 bases between the two ends. CDR3 sequence: CAFLRGTDTQYF. The CDR3 DNA is TGTGCCTTCTTACGGGGCACAGATACGCAGTATTTT. The full variable domain, its missing parts supplied by reference TRBV30 and TRBJ2-3, is SQTIHQWPATLVQPVGSPLSLECTVEGTSNPNLYWYRQAAGRGLQLLFYSVGIGQISSEVPQNLSASRPQDRQFILSSKKLLLSDSGFYLCAFLRGTDTQYFGPGTRLTVL.